Described below is a single T cell receptor (beta chain) sequence and its context. Some clones are missing from TCRdb's copy, which holds only in-frame ones; the method was immunoSEQ multiplex PCR. The data contain some 150,000 clones, 88% of them seen just once; the ten biggest clones take up 0.95% to 1.5%. Participants, 18 to 89 years old, spanned under 25 US areas. Categorization into cohorts depended on clinical history that participants reported. This sample was included in a study of blood T cell repertoires in COVID-19. Study at large: From the United States, Italy and Spain came samples of acute and convalescent COVID-19. Sources were T cells, B-cell-depleted T cells, or PBMCs; the material itself was cDNA or gDNA.

Trimming took 5 bases from V and 2 from J, leaving 16 bases between them. Germline V gives CDR1 LNHDA, CDR2 SQIVND (reference sequence). The CDR3 length is 16 residues. V usage is TRBV19 and J usage is TRBJ2-1; D call uncertain. Sequenced material: PBMCs or T cells enriched from blood (not recorded which). This sequence was found in a woman in her 30s with acute COVID-19. The CDR3 protein is CASSLQFVGAYNEQFF. The CDR3 coding sequence is TGTGCCAGTAGTCTCCAGTTTGTAGGAGCCTACAATGAGCAGTTCTTC.